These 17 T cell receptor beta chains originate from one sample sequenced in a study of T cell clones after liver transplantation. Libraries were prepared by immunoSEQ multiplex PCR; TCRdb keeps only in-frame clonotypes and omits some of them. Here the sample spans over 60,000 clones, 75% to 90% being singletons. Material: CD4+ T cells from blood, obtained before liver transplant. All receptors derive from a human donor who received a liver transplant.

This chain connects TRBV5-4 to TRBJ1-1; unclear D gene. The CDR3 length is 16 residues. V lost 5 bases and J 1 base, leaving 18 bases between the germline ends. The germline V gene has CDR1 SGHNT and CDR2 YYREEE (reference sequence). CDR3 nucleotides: TGTGCCAGCAGTCAAGCGGCCTATACAGCGAACACTGAAGCTTTCTTT. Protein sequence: CASSQAAYTANTEAFF.

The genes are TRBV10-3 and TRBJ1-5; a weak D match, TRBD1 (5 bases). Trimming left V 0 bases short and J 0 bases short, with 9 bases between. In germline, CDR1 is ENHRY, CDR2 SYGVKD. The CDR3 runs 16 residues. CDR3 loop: CAISESTGGSNQPQHF. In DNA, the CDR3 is TGTGCCATCAGTGAGTCGACGGGGGGTAGCAATCAGCCCCAGCATTTT.

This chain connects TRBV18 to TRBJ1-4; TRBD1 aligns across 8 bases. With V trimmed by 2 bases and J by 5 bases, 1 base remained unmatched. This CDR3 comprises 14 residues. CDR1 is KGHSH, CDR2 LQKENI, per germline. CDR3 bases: TGTGCCAGCTCACCAAGGGACAGGAATGAAAAACTGTTTTTT. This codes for CASSPRDRNEKLFF.

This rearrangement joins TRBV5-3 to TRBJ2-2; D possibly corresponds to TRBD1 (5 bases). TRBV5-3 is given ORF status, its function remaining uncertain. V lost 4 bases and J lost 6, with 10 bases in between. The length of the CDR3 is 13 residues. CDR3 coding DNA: TGTGCCAGAAGCACGCCAGGGCCCGGGGAGCTGTTTTTT. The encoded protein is CARSTPGPGELFF.

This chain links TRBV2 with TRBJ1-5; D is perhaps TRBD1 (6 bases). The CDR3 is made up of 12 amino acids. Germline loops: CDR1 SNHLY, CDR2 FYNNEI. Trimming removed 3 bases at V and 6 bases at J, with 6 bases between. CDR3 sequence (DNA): TGTGCCAGCAGTGACAGGGGTCAGCCCCAGCATTTT. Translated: CASSDRGQPQHF.

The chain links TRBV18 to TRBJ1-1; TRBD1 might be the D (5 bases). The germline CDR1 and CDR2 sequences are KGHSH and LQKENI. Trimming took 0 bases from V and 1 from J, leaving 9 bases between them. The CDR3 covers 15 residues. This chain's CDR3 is CASSPPGGPNTEAFF. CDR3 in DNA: TGTGCCAGCTCACCACCCGGGGGACCGAACACTGAAGCTTTCTTT.

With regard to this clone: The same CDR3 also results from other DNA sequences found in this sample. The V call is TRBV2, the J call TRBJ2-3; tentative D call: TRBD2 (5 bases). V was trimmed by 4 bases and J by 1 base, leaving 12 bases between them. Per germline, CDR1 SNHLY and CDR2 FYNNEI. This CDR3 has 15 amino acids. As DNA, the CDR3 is TGTGCCAGCAGTGGGCGGACTGGGGGCACAGATACGCAGTATTTT. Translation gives CASSGRTGGTDTQYF.

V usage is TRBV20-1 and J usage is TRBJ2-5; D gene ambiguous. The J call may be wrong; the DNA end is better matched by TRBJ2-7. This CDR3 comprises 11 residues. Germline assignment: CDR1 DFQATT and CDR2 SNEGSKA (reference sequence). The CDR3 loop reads CSARYRIEQYF. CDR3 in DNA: TGCAGTGCTAGATATCGGATCGAGCAGTACTTC.

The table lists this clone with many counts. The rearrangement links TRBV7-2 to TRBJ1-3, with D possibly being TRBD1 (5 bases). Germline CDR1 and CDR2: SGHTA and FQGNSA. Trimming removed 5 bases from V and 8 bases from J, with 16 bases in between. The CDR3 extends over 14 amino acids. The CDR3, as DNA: TGTGCCAGCAGCCAAAAGGGGCCGGGGGACACCATATATTTT. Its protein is CASSQKGPGDTIYF.

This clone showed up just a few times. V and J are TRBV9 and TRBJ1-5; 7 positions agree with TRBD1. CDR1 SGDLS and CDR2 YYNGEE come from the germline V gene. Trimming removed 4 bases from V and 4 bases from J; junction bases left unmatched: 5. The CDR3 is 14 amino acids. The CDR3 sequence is CASSPWDRNQPQHF. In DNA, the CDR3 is TGTGCCAGCAGCCCATGGGACAGAAATCAGCCCCAGCATTTT. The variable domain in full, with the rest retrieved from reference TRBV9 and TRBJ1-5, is DSGVTQTPKHLITATGQRVTLRCSPRSGDLSVYWYQQSLDQGLQFLIQYYNGEERAKGNILERFSAQQFPDLHSELNLSSLELGDSALYFCASSPWDRNQPQHFGDGTRLSIL.

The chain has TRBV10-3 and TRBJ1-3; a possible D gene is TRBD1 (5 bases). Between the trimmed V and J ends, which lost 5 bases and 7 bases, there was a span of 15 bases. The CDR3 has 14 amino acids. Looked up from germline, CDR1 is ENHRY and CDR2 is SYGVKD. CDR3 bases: TGTGCCATCAGTTCCCCCAGGGAGGGGAACACCATATATTTT. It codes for CAISSPREGNTIYF.

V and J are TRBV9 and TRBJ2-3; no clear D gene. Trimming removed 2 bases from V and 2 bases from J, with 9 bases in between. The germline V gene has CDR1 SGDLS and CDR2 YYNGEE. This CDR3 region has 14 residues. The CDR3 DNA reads TGTGCCAGCAGCGTTGTTCCTTACACAGATACGCAGTATTTT. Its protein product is CASSVVPYTDTQYF. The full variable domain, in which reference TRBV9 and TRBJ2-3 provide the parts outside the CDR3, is DSGVTQTPKHLITATGQRVTLRCSPRSGDLSVYWYQQSLDQGLQFLIQYYNGEERAKGNILERFSAQQFPDLHSELNLSSLELGDSALYFCASSVVPYTDTQYFGPGTRLTVL.

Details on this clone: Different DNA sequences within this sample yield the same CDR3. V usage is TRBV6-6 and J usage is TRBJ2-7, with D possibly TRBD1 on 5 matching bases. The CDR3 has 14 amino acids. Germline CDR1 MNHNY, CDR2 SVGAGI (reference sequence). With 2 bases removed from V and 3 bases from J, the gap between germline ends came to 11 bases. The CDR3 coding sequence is TGTGCCAGCAGTTACGGGCAGGGTTACTACGAGCAGTACTTC. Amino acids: CASSYGQGYYEQYF.

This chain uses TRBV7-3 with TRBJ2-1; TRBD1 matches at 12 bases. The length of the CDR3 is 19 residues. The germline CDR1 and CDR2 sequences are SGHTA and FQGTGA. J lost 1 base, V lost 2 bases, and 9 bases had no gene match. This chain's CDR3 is CASSLGTGGAGLSYNEQFF. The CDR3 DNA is TGTGCCAGCAGCTTAGGGACAGGGGGCGCGGGCTTATCCTACAATGAGCAGTTCTTC. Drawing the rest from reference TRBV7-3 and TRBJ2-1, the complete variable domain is GAGVSQTPSNKVTEKGKYVELRCDPISGHTALYWYRQSLGQGPEFLIYFQGTGAADDSGLPNDRFFAVRPEGSVSTLKIQRTERGDSAVYLCASSLGTGGAGLSYNEQFFGPGTRLTVL.

For the CDR3, the DNA is TGTGCCAGCCCTTCACCGGGACAGGGGGCGAGGGAGCAGTACTTC. It specifies CASPSPGQGAREQYF. V usage is TRBV6-4 and J usage is TRBJ2-7; 12 bases map to TRBD1. With 8 bases clipped from V and 7 bases from J, the junction kept 12 bases outside the gene matches. The CDR3 is made up of 15 amino acids. Germline CDR1 MRHNA, CDR2 SNTAGT.

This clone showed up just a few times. The CDR3 bases are TGCAGCGTTGAGGCTAGCGGGAGGGTAGGGGAGCAGTTCTTC. Protein sequence: CSVEASGRVGEQFF. The V and J genes are TRBV29-1 and TRBJ2-1; the match to TRBD2 covers 12 bases. CDR3 length equals 14 residues. Looked up from germline, CDR1 is SQVTM and CDR2 is ANQGSEA. V dropped 3 bases and J dropped 10; count of bases not matched to a gene: 7.

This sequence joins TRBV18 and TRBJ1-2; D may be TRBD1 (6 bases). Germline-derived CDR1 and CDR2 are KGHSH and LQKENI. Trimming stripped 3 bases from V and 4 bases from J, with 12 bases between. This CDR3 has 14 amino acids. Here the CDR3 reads CASSPWGPSYGYTF. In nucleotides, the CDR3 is TGTGCCAGCTCACCTTGGGGGCCGAGCTATGGCTACACCTTC. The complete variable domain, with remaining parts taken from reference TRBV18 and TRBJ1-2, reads NAGVMQNPRHLVRRRGQEARLRCSPMKGHSHVYWYRQLPEEGLKFMVYLQKENIIDESGMPKERFSAEFPKEGPSILRIQQVVRGDSAAYFCASSPWGPSYGYTFGSGTRLTVV.